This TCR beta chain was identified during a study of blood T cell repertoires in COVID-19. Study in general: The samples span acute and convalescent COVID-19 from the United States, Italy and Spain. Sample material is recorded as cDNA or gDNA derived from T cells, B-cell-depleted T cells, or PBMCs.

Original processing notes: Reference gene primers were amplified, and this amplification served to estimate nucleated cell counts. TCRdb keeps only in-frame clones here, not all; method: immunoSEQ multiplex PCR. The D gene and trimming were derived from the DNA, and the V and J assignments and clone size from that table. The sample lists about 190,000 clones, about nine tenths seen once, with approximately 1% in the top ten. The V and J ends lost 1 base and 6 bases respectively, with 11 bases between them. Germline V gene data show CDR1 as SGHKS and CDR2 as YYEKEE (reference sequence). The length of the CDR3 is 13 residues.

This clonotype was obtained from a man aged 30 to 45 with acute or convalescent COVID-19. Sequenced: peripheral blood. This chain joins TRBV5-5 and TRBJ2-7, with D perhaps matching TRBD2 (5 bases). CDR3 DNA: TGTGCCAGCAGCTTGCTAGCCGACACCGAGCAGTACTTC. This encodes CASSLLADTEQYF.